This TCR beta chain was sequenced during a study of blood T cell repertoires in COVID-19. Study at large: The study drew acute and convalescent COVID-19 samples from the United States, Italy and Spain. The analysed material was cDNA or gDNA that came from T cells, B-cell-depleted T cells, or PBMCs.

The CDR3 extends over 17 amino acids. In germline, CDR1 is SEHNR, CDR2 FQNEAQ (reference sequence). V was clipped by 5 bases and J by 7 bases; unmatched bases: 12. Original methodology: Estimation of nucleated cell counts relied on the amplification of reference gene primers. This table comes from immunoSEQ multiplex PCR, and its TCRdb copy is limited to in-frame clones, with some not included. V, J and clone size derive from that table, while D and trimming were established from the DNA sequence. The repertoire consists of 170,000 or so clones, with approximately 86% occurring once and the leading ten covering roughly 2.5%.

This receptor was obtained from a man aged 40-49 years with active or convalescent COVID-19. V and J are TRBV7-9 and TRBJ1-5; 12 bases match TRBD1. Sequenced material: peripheral blood. CDR3 sequence reads: CASSPQLGQGAGQPQHF. CDR3 bases: TGTGCCAGCAGCCCACAGTTGGGACAGGGGGCGGGACAGCCCCAGCATTTT.